These T cell receptor beta chains were read from a single sample in a study of identical twins. TCRdb processed the 5' RACE reads anew with MiXCR; each CDR3 protein has one entry. This table holds 1.5 million to 2 million distinct CDR3 sequences, around 33% found once. The sample was cord blood. Receptors originate from a newborn girl in good health. CDR3s include the opening cysteine and the closing phenylalanine or tryptophan. Fields, in order: clone size, V gene, J gene, D gene, CDR3 length, CDR3 DNA, CDR3 protein. The D gene is left open where the match is weak. Size tells how often a clone was seen (once, few, many) or the class of an expanded clone, and some rows leave it out.

clone_size: once; v_call: TRBV28; j_call: TRBJ1-4; d_call: NA; cdr3_length: 16; cdr3_nt: TGTGCCAGCAGTTTAACCGGAGTCATTTCGGTTGAAAAACTGTTTTTT; cdr3_aa: CASSLTGVISVEKLFF
clone_size: NA; v_call: TRBV3-1; j_call: TRBJ1-1; d_call: NA; cdr3_length: 15; cdr3_nt: TGTGCCAGCAGCCCCGTGGACAGATCGAACACTGAAGCTTTCTTT; cdr3_aa: CASSPVDRSNTEAFF
clone_size: NA; v_call: TRBV9; j_call: TRBJ2-3; d_call: NA; cdr3_length: 19; cdr3_nt: TGTGCCAGCAGCGCCATACCTTGGAGGGGGCACGGAACCACAGATACGCAGTATTTT; cdr3_aa: CASSAIPWRGHGTTDTQYF
clone_size: few; v_call: TRBV2; j_call: TRBJ2-1; d_call: TRBD2; cdr3_length: 16; cdr3_nt: TGTGCCAGCCGGCCCGGCGGGAGAAGCTCCTACAATGAGCAGTTCTTC; cdr3_aa: CASRPGGRSSYNEQFF
clone_size: few; v_call: TRBV4-1; j_call: TRBJ2-7; d_call: NA; cdr3_length: 15; cdr3_nt: TGCGCCAGCAGGTTGCGATTCCTAAGCTCCTACGAGCAGTACTTC; cdr3_aa: CASRLRFLSSYEQYF
clone_size: NA; v_call: TRBV7-9; j_call: TRBJ1-2; d_call: NA; cdr3_length: 12; cdr3_nt: TGTGCCAGCAGGTTTAGCGACTATGGCTACACCTTC; cdr3_aa: CASRFSDYGYTF
clone_size: NA; v_call: TRBV25-1; j_call: TRBJ2-7; d_call: NA; cdr3_length: 13; cdr3_nt: TGTGCCAGCAGTGATTGGCAGGGCTACGAGCAGTACTTC; cdr3_aa: CASSDWQGYEQYF
clone_size: NA; v_call: TRBV27; j_call: TRBJ1-5; d_call: TRBD1; cdr3_length: 15; cdr3_nt: TGTGCCAGCAGTCCCGACAGGGGGCTGAATCAGCCCCAGCATTTT; cdr3_aa: CASSPDRGLNQPQHF
clone_size: few; v_call: TRBV7-2; j_call: TRBJ2-1; d_call: NA; cdr3_length: 11; cdr3_nt: TGTGCCAGCAGCTTAGAGATTGAGCAGTTCTTC; cdr3_aa: CASSLEIEQFF
clone_size: NA; v_call: TRBV27; j_call: TRBJ1-2; d_call: NA; cdr3_length: 14; cdr3_nt: TGTGCCAGCAGTTTATCCCACAGGGCCTATGGCCACACCTTC; cdr3_aa: CASSLSHRAYGHTF
clone_size: many; v_call: TRBV6-6; j_call: TRBJ2-7; d_call: NA; cdr3_length: 11; cdr3_nt: TGTGCCAGCAGCCCCTCGAACGAGCAGTACTTC; cdr3_aa: CASSPSNEQYF
clone_size: NA; v_call: TRBV12-3/TRBV12-4; j_call: TRBJ2-7; d_call: NA; cdr3_length: 14; cdr3_nt: TGTGCCAGCAGTTTGAAGAATACCAAGTACGAGCAGTACTTC; cdr3_aa: CASSLKNTKYEQYF
clone_size: NA; v_call: TRBV12-3/TRBV12-4; j_call: TRBJ2-5; d_call: NA; cdr3_length: 14; cdr3_nt: TGTGCCAGCACCTGGACTAACTACCAAGAGACCCAGTACTTC; cdr3_aa: CASTWTNYQETQYF
clone_size: NA; v_call: TRBV2; j_call: TRBJ2-3; d_call: NA; cdr3_length: 17; cdr3_nt: TGTGCCAGCAGTGAAGAATGGAGGGGCGCGGACACAGGTACGCAGTATTTT; cdr3_aa: CASSEEWRGADTGTQYF